The clone carrying this T cell receptor beta chain occurred many times. Antigen specificity is unknown. The sample originates from a study of vaccination effects on CD4 cells after COVID-19. Turning to the study itself: Pre-vaccine samples were drawn 16 days and one week before the first dose.

Clones were sequenced by immunoSEQ multiplex PCR, and TCRdb holds only the in-frame ones, with some missing. Here the sample spans around 47,000 clones, around 70% being singletons. The ViraFEST assay expanded antigen-specific CD4+ T cells with viral peptide pools before sequencing. Isolation of CD4+ T cells took place after 10 days of culture. Infection dated between March and December 2020, before the Alpha, Beta and Delta variants reached the United States. Each well held 1.5 million to 2 million PBMC cultured with around 9.4 ug/ml peptides and 8.5 to 10 IU/ml IL-2. The sequences come from CD4+ T cells from PBMCs cultured with a peptide pool, collected before COVID-19 vaccination. The sequence came from a human donor who had a prior SARS-CoV-2 infection.

The CDR3 DNA is TGTGCCAGCAGCTTAGCCGGGACAGGGACAGGCGATACGCAGTATTTT. Its protein product is CASSLAGTGTGDTQYF. The V gene is TRBV7-2, the J gene TRBJ2-3; 9 nucleotides align to TRBD1. Trimming cost V 0 bases and J 6 bases; bases outside gene matches: 7. The CDR3 is made up of 16 amino acids. Per the germline V gene, CDR1 is SGHTA and CDR2 is FQGNSA.